The rows below give T cell receptor beta chains drawn from one sample of a study of chemoradiotherapy in HPV16-positive cancers. Assay: immunoSEQ multiplex PCR; the TCRdb copy retains only in-frame clones and omits some. This sample has about 10,000 clones, with roughly 70% found just once. This sample was gathered from a patient who underwent chemoradiotherapy. These receptor sequences come from a human donor with HPV-associated anogenital cancer. The CDR3 runs from the conserved cysteine through the conserved F or W. Fields, in order: D gene, V gene, J gene, CDR3 length, clone size, CDR3 DNA, CDR3 protein. D genes are given only for firm matches. A row's size may be missing; if present it is once, few, many or a size class.

TRBD2,TRBV11-2,TRBJ2-1,14,NA,TGTGCCAGCAGCTCCGTCTGGGAGGGTGATGAGCAGTTCTTC,CASSSVWEGDEQFF
NA,TRBV6-1,TRBJ1-2,13,NA,TGTGCCAGCAGGGACCAACAGGGCTATGGCTACACCTTC,CASRDQQGYGYTF
TRBD1,TRBV4-2,TRBJ2-3,16,NA,TGTGCCAGCAGCCAAGATTCCCAGGGGGCTGGAGATACGCAGTATTTT,CASSQDSQGAGDTQYF
TRBD1,TRBV19,TRBJ1-1,14,NA,TGTGCCAGTAGTATACAGGGGGCGATCACTGAAGCTTTCTTT,CASSIQGAITEAFF
NA,TRBV27,TRBJ2-7,12,few,TGTGCCAGCAAGGGACCGACGTACGAGCAGTACTTC,CASKGPTYEQYF
NA,TRBV11-3,TRBJ2-2,14,NA,TGTGCCAGCAGCGACTTTCTGAACACCGGGGAGCTGTTTTTT,CASSDFLNTGELFF
TRBD1,TRBV30,TRBJ2-3,12,once,TGTGCCTGGAAGGACAGGGTAGATACGCAGTATTTT,CAWKDRVDTQYF
TRBD1,TRBV7-6,TRBJ1-2,14,NA,TGTGCCAGCAGCTCGGGTACAGGGGGTTATGGCTACACCTTC,CASSSGTGGYGYTF
NA,TRBV6-1,TRBJ2-1,15,NA,TGTGCCAGCAGTGTTGATTGGGACACCCAAAGGAGGCAGTTCTTC,CASSVDWDTQRRQFF
NA,TRBV6-1,TRBJ2-1,15,NA,TGTGCCAGCAGAAGAGAACAGACCCCAAACAATGAGCAGTTCTTC,CASRREQTPNNEQFF
NA,TRBV7-2,TRBJ1-3,14,NA,TGTGCCAGCAGCTTAAACAGGGACGGAAACACCATATATTTT,CASSLNRDGNTIYF
NA,TRBV19,TRBJ2-1,16,few,TGTGCCAGTAGTATAGCGGCGTCGGGCTCCTACAATGAGCAGTTCTTC,CASSIAASGSYNEQFF
TRBD2,TRBV29-1,TRBJ2-1,13,few,TGCAGCGCCGGACTAGAATCCTACAATGAGCAGTTCTTC,CSAGLESYNEQFF
TRBD1,TRBV4-3,TRBJ1-2,15,NA,TGCGCCAGCAGCCAGAATGACAGGGGGAGTAGGGGCTACACCTTC,CASSQNDRGSRGYTF
NA,TRBV4-1,TRBJ1-3,15,NA,TGCGCCAGTAGCCCTACAGGCAGAAGTGGAAACACCATATATTTT,CASSPTGRSGNTIYF
NA,TRBV7-2,TRBJ2-5,16,NA,TGTGCCAGCAGCTTATATTCGGGGGGCGCGGGAGAGACCCAGTACTTC,CASSLYSGGAGETQYF
NA,TRBV28,TRBJ2-5,15,NA,TGTGCCAGCAGTTTGACAGGAGGGGGGAGAGAGACCCAGTACTTC,CASSLTGGGRETQYF
NA,TRBV19,TRBJ2-5,13,NA,TGTGCCAGTAGTCCCGGCGGAAGAGAGACCCAGTACTTC,CASSPGGRETQYF
TRBD2,TRBV6-4,TRBJ2-1,15,NA,TGTGCCAGCAGTGACTCGAGCGGGAGCTACAATGAGCAGTTCTTC,CASSDSSGSYNEQFF
NA,TRBV11-2,TRBJ2-5,15,NA,TGTGCCAGCAGCTACCTTTTACGGGAACAAGAGACCCAGTACTTC,CASSYLLREQETQYF
TRBD2,TRBV10-3,TRBJ2-1,16,few,TGTGCCATCAGTGAGGAGACTAGCGGTACCTACAATGAGCAGTTCTTC,CAISEETSGTYNEQFF
NA,TRBV9,TRBJ2-5,14,NA,TGTGCCAGCAGCGCCCAACAGGGTGGCGAGACCCAGTACTTC,CASSAQQGGETQYF
NA,TRBV20-1,TRBJ1-2,11,once,TGCAGCGCCGACAGGAACTATGGCTACACCTTC,CSADRNYGYTF
TRBD2,TRBV7-2,TRBJ2-3,20,NA,TGTGCCAGCAGCTTAGCCCCGGGACTAGCGGGAGTGAGTAGCACAGATACGCAGTATTTT,CASSLAPGLAGVSSTDTQYF
NA,TRBV19,TRBJ1-5,12,once,TGTGCCAGTGCTTATAGCAATCAGCCCCAGCATTTT,CASAYSNQPQHF
NA,TRBV27,TRBJ2-1,13,once,TGTGCCAGCAGCCTTAAGAACTACAATGAGCAGTTCTTC,CASSLKNYNEQFF
TRBD1,TRBV27,TRBJ2-7,15,NA,TGTGCCAGCAGTTCTTATCGGACAGGGGTCTACGAGCAGTACTTC,CASSSYRTGVYEQYF
TRBD1,TRBV28,TRBJ2-7,18,NA,TGTGCCAGCAGCTATACCCCGAATTGGGACAGGGCTAACTACGAGCAGTACTTC,CASSYTPNWDRANYEQYF
NA,TRBV5-8,TRBJ2-2,13,few,TGTGCCACCACCAGACAGGACACCGGGGAGCTGTTTTTT,CATTRQDTGELFF
NA,TRBV4-1,TRBJ2-7,15,NA,TGCGCCAGCAGCCAAGGGCCGGGACAACTCTACGAGCAGTACTTC,CASSQGPGQLYEQYF
NA,TRBV19,TRBJ1-5,13,NA,TGTGCCAGTAACCCTCCCGGGTCCAGGCCCCAGCATTTT,CASNPPGSRPQHF
TRBD2,TRBV9,TRBJ2-1,15,once,TGTGCCAGCAGCGGCCGGGGGGTTTCCCTCAATGAGCAGTTCTTC,CASSGRGVSLNEQFF
NA,TRBV6-4,TRBJ2-2,14,few,TGTGCCAGCAGTGTTGATAGTTCCACCGGGGAGCTGTTTTTT,CASSVDSSTGELFF
TRBD2,TRBV10-3,TRBJ2-7,14,NA,TGTGCCATCAGTGAGCTAGCGGGAGAAGGCGAGCAGTACTTC,CAISELAGEGEQYF
TRBD2,TRBV6-1,TRBJ2-3,16,NA,TGTGCCAGCAGTGAAGGCGGCGGGAGTGGGTCAGATACGCAGTATTTT,CASSEGGGSGSDTQYF
NA,TRBV19,TRBJ1-2,12,NA,TGTGCCAGTAGTCCCGGAAACTATGGCTACACCTTC,CASSPGNYGYTF
TRBD2,TRBV28,TRBJ2-7,20,NA,TGTGCCAGCAGTTTCACATTCCATGATACGGGACTAGCGGGACGGAACGAGCAGTACTTC,CASSFTFHDTGLAGRNEQYF
NA,TRBV5-1,TRBJ2-3,12,NA,TGCGCCAGCAGCTTGTATGCAGATACGCAGTATTTT,CASSLYADTQYF
TRBD2,TRBV28,TRBJ2-3,16,NA,TGTGCCAGCAGTCACGGGACTAGTTTAAGGACAGATACGCAGTATTTT,CASSHGTSLRTDTQYF
TRBD1,TRBV6-1,TRBJ2-3,13,NA,TGTGCCAGCAGTGACGGGACAGGGGGCCGGGGGTATTTT,CASSDGTGGRGYF
TRBD1,TRBV6-5,TRBJ2-1,14,NA,TGTGCCAGCAGACCCGGACAGGGGGCTCGGGAGCAGTTCTTC,CASRPGQGAREQFF
TRBD2,TRBV7-9,TRBJ2-2,19,few,TGTGCCAGCAGCTTAGTGAGCCTAGCGGGAGGTACCGTCACCGGGGAGCTGTTTTTT,CASSLVSLAGGTVTGELFF